The clone carrying this TCR beta chain has more than one count but fewer than ten. This entry is derived from a study of CD8+ T cells in alopecia areata. After isolation, RNA underwent reverse transcription to generate cDNA as the sequencing template. TCRdb keeps only in-frame clones here, not all; method: immunoSEQ multiplex PCR. The table records roughly 11,000 clones, approximately 57% of them present only once. Both peripheral blood and punch biopsies of lesional scalp skin were obtained from patients who had alopecia areata. The germline V gene encodes CDR1 LNHDA and CDR2 SQIVND (reference sequence). CDR3 length: 13 residues. The V end lost 3 bases, the J end lost 4 bases, and 8 bases lay between the germline ends.

The gene calls are TRBV19 and TRBJ2-3; no clear D. Sequenced sample: skin. This receptor was taken from a human donor with alopecia areata. This CDR3 is CASSIAPADTQYF. CDR3 in DNA: TGTGCCAGTAGTATTGCCCCCGCAGATACGCAGTATTTT.